This paragraph covers one T cell receptor beta chain sequence. Its antigen specificity is not known. Base-call qualities are not available, and no considerably larger clone is one nucleotide away. The data are from a study of cytomegalovirus exposure and HLA in healthy donors (dated by TCRdb to 2017 to 2019). Some background on the complete study: An earlier analysis of roughly 570 of the donors reported about 300 Gb of sequence data and 95 million to 120 million unique TCR beta sequences obtained from approximately 180 million T cells. Five DR-DQ haplotypes were treated as single units for association and clustering because of strong linkage in the cohort. The genetic ancestry cluster associated with self-reported Caucasian donors included about 81% of the roughly 400 genotyped donors. A separate validation cohort of approximately 130 different subjects was used in addition to the approximately 670-subject first cohort. The study was designed to test whether signatures of past pathogen exposure could be identified by cataloging public T cell receptors. A later analysis re-examined previously published TCR beta repertoires from roughly 650 donors and added high-resolution HLA genotyping to investigate patterns of TCR occurrence. Roughly 320 gigabases of sequencing data and around 85 million unique TCR sequences made up an early release that covered under 750 HLA-typed donors. A later genetic analysis took genome-wide SNP genotypes for about 65% of the 666 donors and used that subset as a discovery cohort. The study used immunosequencing to profile the T cell repertoires of around 600 subjects and linked those repertoires to cytomegalovirus serostatus. Both class I and class II loci were covered by HLA typing, at four-digit resolution. Every repertoire in the discovery cohort had been generated on one and the same sequencing platform. In the later analysis, no new phenotypic data were used to find candidate immune exposures; instead, reliance was placed on TCR beta sequences and their occurrence across donors. The number of donors typed differed by locus, with about 629-630 for A, B, C, DRB1 and DQB1, about 500 for DQA1, under 610 for DPA1, and approximately 470 for DPB1. To predict cytomegalovirus infection status, the study combined high-throughput TCR immunosequencing, statistical association of individual TCRs with disease status, and machine learning. Donor age, sex, ethnicity and CMV serostatus were collected together with the repertoire data. In an earlier analysis of a few hundred of the donors, high-throughput TCR beta sequencing was used to judge whether each TCR beta V gene segment behaved as functional or pseudogenic. Across some 400 genotyped donors of the cohort, an average of approximately 240,000 unique TCR beta nucleotide sequences per donor were sequenced, and 15% to 20% of those sequences were non-productive.

The paper as a whole reports these results and caveats: Broadly in line with IMGT annotations, most TCR beta V segments showed up in productive rearrangements about 87% or about 30% of the time in an earlier analysis of 450 to 750 of the donors. For the cohort, immune exposure information was limited to CMV serostatus. The cohort was sequenced for TCR beta chains only, and without alpha or paired-chain data the features that could be detected were limited. Most CMV-associated TCR beta chains appeared to be HLA-restricted in a later analysis, and the HLA associations seemed to be driven largely by CMV exposure. A later genetic analysis reported fewer N-insertions in productive TCRs among donors in an Asian-associated ancestry cluster than the roughly 700-donor mean. A further reported finding was that TCR beta sequences accurately predicted the HLA-A and HLA-B alleles for most subjects in the first cohort. In a later analysis, the rate of TCR association differed among HLA loci, with DRB1 alleles having the most associated TCRs and HLA-C alleles having the fewest. A group of highly shared sequence variants was considered likely to be a technical artifact of the sequencing pipeline. Because counts were too low, around 17 rarely observed V segments, including chromosome 9 orphons, were left out of the earlier analysis of a few hundred of the donors. In a later analysis, HLA-associated TCR beta chains were found to be more clonally expanded and to have lower generation probabilities than equally common non-associated chains. Sequencing depth was assumed to be roughly uniform across donors in the presence/absence analyses, though that assumption may not hold. In the study, 150 to 200 TCR beta chains were listed as associated with cytomegalovirus. A later analysis reported that several top co-occurrence clusters appeared linked to parvovirus B19, influenza, CMV and Epstein-Barr virus. Because the 87-base-pair reads could not distinguish some IMGT-functional V segments, including TRBV6-2 and TRBV6-3, those segments were excluded. Most TCR sequences were observed very rarely across donors, whereas some public TCRs were present in many individuals. The authors suggested that the approach could potentially be extended to other disease states and immunological phenotypes. The classifier was reported to diagnose cytomegalovirus status with high specificity and sensitivity in both the original and validation cohorts. Because HLA typing was unavailable for some donors at each locus, only the typed subset was used in association tests. Linkage disequilibrium might explain the correlated functional status among segregating V segments, but an unknown experimental factor could not be excluded. In a later analysis, more than 15,000 TCR beta sequences were associated with specific HLA alleles at a false discovery rate of 0.05. Strong co-occurrence of HLA alleles, especially DR and DQ, made assigning TCR associations to individual alleles difficult. A few of the identified cytomegalovirus-associated TCR beta chains were confirmed in vitro to be specific for cytomegalovirus antigens. V-gene and J-gene trimming of TCR beta chains was associated with a missense DCLRE1C variant in a later genetic analysis, and the association was replicated in an independent cohort.

Library construction relied on the immunoSEQ multiplex PCR assay. A mixture of 60 forward primers for TCR Vbeta segments and 13 reverse primers for TCR Jbeta segments was used in the multiplex PCR. A multiplex PCR assay on genomic DNA amplified the CDR3 region of rearranged TCR beta genes. The amplified TCR beta libraries were sequenced on the Illumina HiSeq System as 87-base-pair reads. On the study's bioinformatics: A later analysis tallied roughly 76 million unique TCR beta chains across the approximately 670 repertoires, and some 10 million of those chains were shared by two or more donors. To remove PCR and sequencing errors, raw reads were error-corrected and collapsed into unique sequences using a nearest-neighbor algorithm that merged closely related sequences. CDR3 sequences were aligned to IMGT reference sequences to assign V, D and J gene segments. For a sequence to be retained, a match of at least six nucleotides to both a V gene segment and a J gene segment was required. Rearrangements were classified as productive when the CDR3 lacked stop codons and remained in frame with V and J, and all other rearrangements were classified as non-productive. CDR3 was defined by IMGT convention, running from the second conserved V-encoded cysteine to the conserved J-encoded phenylalanine. The earlier analysis of 587 of the donors excluded any sequence lacking an unambiguous match to a single V gene segment. An earlier analysis of about 600 of the donors called V segments functional above 56.7% productive rearrangements and segregating when the between-donor standard deviation exceeded 5%. To diagnose cytomegalovirus status from the catalog of TCR beta chain sequences, a statistical classification framework was built. A later analysis assigned V and J genes by comparing TCR nucleotide sequences with IMGT/GENE-DB human TR gene sequences. Using the TCRdist pipeline, a later analysis assigned CDR3 sequences along with most-parsimonious VDJ recombination scenarios. In a later analysis, every TCR beta chain was defined by the combination of its CDR3 amino acid sequence and its V-gene family, and reads without a unique V-gene family were dropped. As a way to deal with suspected cross-contamination and a sequencing artifact, a later analysis dropped more than 500 nucleotide sequences that were highly shared and had low generation probability. In a later analysis, a clonal expansion index was calculated for each public chain from normalized within-repertoire ranks of inferred template counts. Generation probabilities in a later analysis came from a VDJ recombination model fitted to out-of-frame rearrangements, and those results were checked against IGoR. In a later analysis, hypergeometric tests were used to score TCR-TCR, TCR-HLA and TCR-CMV co-occurrence, with a repertoire-size bias correction applied to TCR pairs. False discovery rates were estimated in a later analysis by permuting HLA or CMV assignments 20 times. In a later analysis, co-occurring TCRs were grouped using DBSCAN, and TCRdist sequence similarity was added for clustering within HLA-allele-positive subsets. For co-occurrence clustering, repertoires with fewer than 30,000 or more than 120,000 public chains were excluded, along with five repertoires with anomalous nucleotide sharing. TCRdb took this table from immuneACCESS and kept in-frame rearrangements with V and J called. Such tables lack part of the clones; where checked against another copy, unresolved V genes explain under half of the gap, and the rest is unexplained. That table is the source of V, J and clone size, and D and trimming were worked out from the DNA. Here the sample has about 90,000 clones; over 65% occur a single time. More than 15% of the sample belongs to the ten largest clones.

In total, fewer than 750 healthy bone marrow donors made up the cohort. All cohort members were sampled while nominally healthy, although unrecorded immune exposures were likely present. The donor was CMV seropositive and belonged to the group of more than 250 seropositive cohort members. Each donor provided a peripheral blood sample, and peripheral blood mononuclear cells were used for TCR beta sequencing. Genomic DNA was extracted from the blood cell samples with the Qiagen DNeasy Blood Extraction Kit. V gives up 3 bases and J gives up 7 bases, and the segment between their germline ends measures 9 bases. Reading from cysteine to phenylalanine, the CDR3 counts 12 amino acids. Only the CDR3 DNA stays, 36 bases, in frame from base 1. CDR1 and CDR2 were assigned from the germline V gene as SGHTA and FQGTGA.

Sequencing was performed on PBMCs. The rearrangement joined TRBV7-3 to TRBJ1-1; the D gene is perhaps TRBD1, on 5 matching bases. The receptor was isolated from a woman younger than 30 in good health and CMV-seropositive. Here the CDR3 is given as CASSFVGGEAFF. The nucleotide sequence is given as TGTGCCAGCAGCTTTGTCGGGGGTGAAGCTTTCTTT.